The 22 T cell receptor beta chains in this list originate from one sample, sequenced in a study of blood T cell repertoires in COVID-19 (TCRdb year 2020). Library preparation was by the immunoSEQ multiplex PCR assay. TCRdb took over this immuneACCESS table, retaining in-frame rearrangements with V and J assigned. Such tables are incomplete; in checked studies, under half of the missing clones stem from an unresolved V gene, and the remainder is unexplained. Recorded for this sample are about 270,000 clones; 84% of them occurred a single time. Jointly, the top ten make up around 7.8% of the sample. Sequenced material: peripheral blood. Receptors originate from a human donor in a cohort sampled during active COVID-19.

The chain joins TRBV7-2 to TRBJ2-1; 7 positions match TRBD2. Germline V gives CDR1 SGHTA, CDR2 FQGNSA. The CDR3 length is 12 residues. Trimming took 5 bases from V and 10 from J; bases not matched to a gene: 5. The CDR3 bases are TGTGCCAGCAGCCCCGGGGGGAGGGAGCAGTTCTTC. Protein product: CASSPGGREQFF. Combining the CDR3 with reference TRBV7-2 and TRBJ2-1 gives the whole variable domain GAGVSQSPSNKVTEKGKDVELRCDPISGHTALYWYRQSLGQGLEFLIYFQGNSAPDKSGLPSDRFSAERTGGSVSTLTIQRTQQEDSAVYLCASSPGGREQFFGPGTRLTVL.

V is TRBV20-1 and J is TRBJ1-4, with D unresolved. Germline V gene data show CDR1 as DFQATT and CDR2 as SNEGSKA (reference sequence). The CDR3 runs to 13 residues. Trimming cost V 3 bases and J 2 bases, with 7 bases left between them. Written as DNA, the CDR3 is TGCAGTGCTAGTCTGTATACTAATGAAAAACTGTTTTTT. It encodes CSASLYTNEKLFF.

The chain links TRBV7-8 to TRBJ2-2; the D gene is possibly TRBD1 (5 bases). Trimming pared 4 bases from V and 2 bases from J, leaving 11 bases between. The CDR3 is made up of 15 amino acids. Per germline, CDR1 SGHVS and CDR2 FQNEAQ. The CDR3: CASSSQGSNTGELFF. The CDR3 DNA follows: TGTGCCAGCAGCTCCCAGGGTTCTAACACCGGGGAGCTGTTTTTT.

The CDR3 bases are TGTGCCAGCAGTTCTTACAGGGGGGGTGAAGCTTTCTTT. It yields the protein CASSSYRGGEAFF. The gene calls are TRBV6-5 and TRBJ1-1, with 8 bases lining up with TRBD1. V dropped 4 bases and J dropped 7; count of bases not matched to a gene: 5. The CDR3 totals 13 residues. Germline CDR1 and CDR2: MNHEY and SVGAGI.

The rearrangement joins TRBV7-3 to TRBJ2-1, with 7 bases fitting TRBD2. The CDR3 is 13 residues long. J lost 11 bases, V lost 2 bases, and 6 bases had no gene match. Germline CDR1 SGHTA, CDR2 FQGTGA. This CDR3 reads CASSLERREKQFF. DNA of the CDR3: TGTGCCAGCAGCTTAGAAAGGCGGGAGAAGCAGTTCTTC.

This rearrangement joins TRBV18 to TRBJ1-1, with TRBD1 as a possible D gene (5 bases). The CDR3 totals 12 residues. Trimming shortened V by 0 bases and J by 10 bases, and 9 bases separated the two germline ends. Germline-derived CDR1 and CDR2 are KGHSH and LQKENI. The CDR3 nucleotides read TGTGCCAGCTCACCACCGGGGGAGGGAGCTTTCTTT. It encodes CASSPPGEGAFF.

This chain connects TRBV6-5 to TRBJ1-1; 7 bases agree with TRBD1. V shed 5 bases, J shed 5 bases, and the junction held 11 bases outside the gene matches. The CDR3 extends over 15 amino acids. Germline V CDR1 and CDR2: MNHEY, SVGAGI. CDR3 amino acids: CASSTPGQPWTEAFF. CDR3 bases: TGTGCCAGCAGTACTCCGGGACAGCCGTGGACTGAAGCTTTCTTT.

The CDR3 region is CASSYRDRGGYTF. The CDR3 coding sequence is TGTGCCAGCAGTTACAGAGACAGGGGTGGCTACACCTTC. V and J are TRBV27 and TRBJ1-2; 8 bases are a match to TRBD1. CDR1 and CDR2 (germline): MNHEY, SMNVEV (reference sequence). The CDR3 consists of 13 residues. Trimming removed 4 bases from V and 7 bases from J; junction bases left unmatched: 5.

This CDR3 is CASSLDPDRTEETQYF. The CDR3 nucleotides read TGTGCCAGCAGCTTAGACCCCGACAGGACGGAAGAGACCCAGTACTTC. The chain couples TRBV7-8 to TRBJ2-5; D perhaps matches TRBD1 (6 bases). Trimming pared 1 base from V and 3 bases from J, leaving 15 bases between. Germline V gene lookup returns CDR1 SGHVS and CDR2 FQNEAQ. The CDR3 is made up of 16 amino acids.

This sequence joins TRBV6-5 and TRBJ1-4; D gene unclear. The CDR3 has 15 amino acids. Trimming cost V 6 bases and J 5 bases, with 16 bases left between them. Per germline, CDR1 MNHEY and CDR2 SVGAGI. The CDR3 coding sequence is TGTGCCAGCAGCGGGAGGCAGGCTTCGAATGAAAAACTGTTTTTT. Encoded protein: CASSGRQASNEKLFF.

The rearrangement links TRBV29-1 to TRBJ1-1; 8 nucleotides agree with TRBD1. Trimming cost V 5 bases and J 2 bases; bases outside gene matches: 10. This CDR3 has 15 residues. CDR1 and CDR2 (germline): SQVTM, ANQGSEA. For the CDR3, the DNA is TGCAGCGTTAACCGGGACAGGATCCCTAACACTGAAGCTTTCTTT. It translates to CSVNRDRIPNTEAFF.

The chain joins TRBV5-6 to TRBJ2-7; 8 bases match TRBD2. The CDR3 is 16 residues long. After removal of 4 bases from V and 0 bases from J, the junction contained 9 bases not matched to a gene. Germline V CDR1 and CDR2: SGHDT, YYEEEE. CDR3 sequence reads: CASSPTTSVTSYEQYF. In nucleotides, the CDR3 is TGTGCCAGCAGCCCGACGACTAGCGTTACCTCCTACGAGCAGTACTTC.

This clone was recorded only once. The genes are TRBV10-2 and TRBJ2-1; 10 positions agree with TRBD2. V was pared by 10 bases and J by 5 bases, with 11 bases of the junction left unmatched. The germline gives CDR1 WSHSY, CDR2 SAAADI. CDR3 size: 15 residues. The CDR3, as DNA: TGCGCCATCACCAGGTCTAGCGGGAGAAACAATGAGCAGTTCTTC. Its protein product is CAITRSSGRNNEQFF.

The chain joins TRBV28 to TRBJ2-7; 8 bases fit TRBD1. The ends lost 5 bases at V and 3 bases at J; junction bases unmatched: 3. Germline loops: CDR1 MDHEN, CDR2 SYDVKM. This CDR3 contains 13 residues. The CDR3 loop reads CASSGDRRYEQYF. The CDR3 nucleotides are TGTGCCAGCAGTGGGGACAGGCGCTACGAGCAGTACTTC.

This clone was seen once. The chain uses TRBV7-2 and TRBJ1-4, with TRBD1 matching over 8 bases. Germline-derived CDR1 and CDR2 are SGHTA and FQGNSA. V shed 2 bases, J shed 7 bases, and the junction held 6 bases outside the gene matches. The CDR3 length is 15 residues. The CDR3: CASSLTQGAGEKLFF. The CDR3 DNA reads as TGTGCCAGCAGCTTAACCCAGGGGGCCGGTGAAAAACTGTTTTTT.

The chain recombines TRBV6-2 or TRBV6-3 with TRBJ2-4, with D possibly TRBD1 on 5 matching bases. There are 14 residues in the CDR3. Germline CDR1 is MNHEY and CDR2 is SVGEGT. V was shortened by 2 bases and J by 8 bases, with 13 bases between the two germline ends. The CDR3 DNA sequence: TGTGCCAGCAGTTACGGAGATTCCAGGGACATTCAGTACTTC. It codes for CASSYGDSRDIQYF.

This chain connects TRBV6-2 or TRBV6-3 to TRBJ1-1, with 8 bases identical to TRBD1. The germline V gene encodes CDR1 MNHEY and CDR2 SVGEGT. The CDR3 is 15 residues long. V shed 0 bases and J 3 bases; nucleotides not matched to a gene: 3. CDR3 sequence: CASSYSYRGDTEAFF. The DNA of the CDR3 is TGTGCCAGCAGTTACTCTTACAGGGGGGACACTGAAGCTTTCTTT.

The rearrangement uses TRBV27 and TRBJ2-7, with D perhaps TRBD1 (6 bases). This CDR3 spans 13 amino acids. Between the trimmed V and J ends, which lost 6 bases and 2 bases, there was a span of 11 bases. Germline V CDR1 and CDR2: MNHEY, SMNVEV (reference sequence). CDR3 region: CASSLPGAYEQYF. The DNA for the CDR3 is TGTGCCAGCAGCCTACCAGGGGCCTACGAGCAGTACTTC.

The J gene is TRBJ1-1, the V gene TRBV21-1; TRBD1, the table's D call, was not compared with the DNA. TRBV21-1 is tagged as a pseudogene. CDR3 length: 14 amino acids. The CDR3 reads CASSKPGQGRKAFF. The CDR3 DNA follows: TGTGCCAGCAGCAAGCCGGGACAGGGGAGGAAAGCTTTCTTT.

The rearrangement joins TRBV5-1 to TRBJ2-1, with no clear D. Germline loops: CDR1 SGHRS, CDR2 YFSETQ. The CDR3 loop spans 15 amino acids. V lost 4 bases to trimming and J lost 2 bases, with 13 bases between them. The DNA for the CDR3 is TGCGCCAGCAGCCCCCCCCATGGCACCTACAATGAGCAGTTCTTC. It encodes CASSPPHGTYNEQFF.

The J gene is TRBJ2-7, the V gene TRBV19, with D possibly being TRBD1 (5 bases). The V gene's germline CDR1 is LNHDA and CDR2 SQIVND (reference sequence). Trimming shortened V by 5 bases and J by 4 bases, and 9 bases separated the two germline ends. This CDR3 is built from 12 residues. The CDR3 coding sequence is TGTGCCAGTAGTGCAGGACAATACGAGCAGTACTTC. Encoded protein: CASSAGQYEQYF. Full variable domain (rest looked up from reference TRBV19 and TRBJ2-7): DGGITQSPKYLFRKEGQNVTLSCEQNLNHDAMYWYRQDPGQGLRLIYYSQIVNDFQKGDIAEGYSVSREKKESFPLTVTSAQKNPTAFYLCASSAGQYEQYFGPGTRLTVT.

V usage is TRBV11-1 and J usage is TRBJ2-3; 11 bases align to TRBD2. Germline CDR1 SGHAT, CDR2 FQDESV (reference sequence). With V trimmed by 8 bases and J by 4 bases, 2 bases remained unmatched. This CDR3 has 13 amino acids. The CDR3 DNA sequence: TGTGCCAGCGCTAGCGGGAGGTCAGATACGCAGTATTTT. It is translated as CASASGRSDTQYF.